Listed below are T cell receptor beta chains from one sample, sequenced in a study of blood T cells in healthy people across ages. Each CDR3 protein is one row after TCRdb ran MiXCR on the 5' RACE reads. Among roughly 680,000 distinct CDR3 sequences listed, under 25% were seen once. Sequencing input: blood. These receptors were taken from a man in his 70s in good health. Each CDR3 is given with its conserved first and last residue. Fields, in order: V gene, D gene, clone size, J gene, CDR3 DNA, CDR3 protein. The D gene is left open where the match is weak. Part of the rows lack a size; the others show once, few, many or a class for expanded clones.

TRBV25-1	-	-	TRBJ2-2	TGTGCCAGCAGCCCAGGGGAAAGGAAGCGCGGGGAGCTGTTTTTT	CASSPGERKRGELFF
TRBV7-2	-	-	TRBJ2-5	TGTGCCAGCAGCCGCGGGGTACTCCAAGAGACCCAGTACTTC	CASSRGVLQETQYF
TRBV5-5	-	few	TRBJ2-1	TGTGCCAGCAGCTTGACAGGGGGGGGGTCCTACAATGAGCAGTTCTTC	CASSLTGGGSYNEQFF
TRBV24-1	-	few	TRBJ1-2	TGTGCCACCAGTGACAGGGGAAGCTATGGCTACACCTTC	CATSDRGSYGYTF
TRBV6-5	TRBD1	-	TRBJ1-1	TGTGCCAGCAGTTACTTGGCAGGGGGTGCTGAAGCTTTCTTT	CASSYLAGGAEAFF
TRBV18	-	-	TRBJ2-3	TGTGCCAGCTCACCTATGACAAGCCTTAGCACAGATACGCAGTATTTT	CASSPMTSLSTDTQYF
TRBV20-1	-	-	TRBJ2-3	TGCAGTGCTAGTGAGGGTCTAGCGAACACAGATACGCAGTATTTT	CSASEGLANTDTQYF
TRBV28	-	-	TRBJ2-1	TGTGCCAGCAGTCCACCGGGACTCCTGAACTACAATGAGCAGTTCTTC	CASSPPGLLNYNEQFF
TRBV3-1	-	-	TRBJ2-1	TGTGCCAGCAGCCAAGGAGTTTTGGGTGAGCAGTTCTTC	CASSQGVLGEQFF
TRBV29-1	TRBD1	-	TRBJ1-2	TGCAGCGTTGAAACAGGGGGAGGTGGCTACACCTTC	CSVETGGGGYTF
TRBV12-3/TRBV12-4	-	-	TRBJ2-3	TGTGCCAGACGTAGCACAGATATGCAGTATTTT	CARRSTDMQYF
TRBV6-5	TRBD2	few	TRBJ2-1	TGTGCCAGCAGTTCCCTCCGACTAGCGGGAGTCCAGTATGAGCAGTTCTTC	CASSSLRLAGVQYEQFF
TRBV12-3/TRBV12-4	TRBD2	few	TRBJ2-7	TGTGCCAGCAGTACCGCCCATCCACTAGCGGGAGGGCCCTACGAGCAGTACTTC	CASSTAHPLAGGPYEQYF
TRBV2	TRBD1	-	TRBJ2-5	TGTGCCAGCAGAAGCAGGGGGCTAGAGACCCAGTACTTC	CASRSRGLETQYF
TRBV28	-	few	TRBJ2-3	TGTGCCAGCTGGGCCGGCACAGATACGCAGTATTTT	CASWAGTDTQYF
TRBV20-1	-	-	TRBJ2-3	TGCAGTGTTACCATAGCTGGTAGCGGCAGCACAGATACGCAGTATTTT	CSVTIAGSGSTDTQYF
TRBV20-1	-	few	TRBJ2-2	TGCAGTGCTAGAGATCCCGTTATGAACACCGGGGGGCTGTTTTTT	CSARDPVMNTGGLFF
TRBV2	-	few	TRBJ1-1	TGTGCCAGCAGTCCAGGGTTCACTGAAGCTTTCTTT	CASSPGFTEAFF
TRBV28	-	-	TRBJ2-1	TGTGCCAGCAGTCTAACAGTGATTCGGGACCTGGACTACAATGAGCAGTTCTTC	CASSLTVIRDLDYNEQFF
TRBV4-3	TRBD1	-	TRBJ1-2	TGCGCCAGCAGCCAAGACGCGGCAGGGGGCGTCTATGGCTACACCTTC	CASSQDAAGGVYGYTF
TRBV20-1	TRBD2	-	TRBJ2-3	TGCAGTGCTAGAGATGGATCCGGGGGGGATACGCAGTATTTT	CSARDGSGGDTQYF
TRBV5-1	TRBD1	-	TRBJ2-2	TGCGCCAGCAGCTCGAACCCGACAGGGGTCCCCGGGGAGCTGTTTTTT	CASSSNPTGVPGELFF
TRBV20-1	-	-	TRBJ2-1	TGCAGTGTTTGGCGGGGCCACAATGAGCAGTTCTTC	CSVWRGHNEQFF
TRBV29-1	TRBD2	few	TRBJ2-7	TGCAGCGTCACTAGCGGGAGGAGCGACGAGCAGTACTTC	CSVTSGRSDEQYF
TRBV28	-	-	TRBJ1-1	TGTGCCAGCGCGCAGCTACCAATGAACACTGAAGCTTTCTTT	CASAQLPMNTEAFF
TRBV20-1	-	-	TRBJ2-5	TGCAGTGCCTACCGCGTAGCGGCACAAGAGACCCAGTACTTC	CSAYRVAAQETQYF
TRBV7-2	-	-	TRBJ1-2	TGTGCCAGCAGCTTAGAAGCGACCCAGGGGTCCTATGGCTACACCTTC	CASSLEATQGSYGYTF
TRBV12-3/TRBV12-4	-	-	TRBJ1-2	TGTGCCAGCAGTTTTGGCAGCATAAACTATGGCTACACCTTC	CASSFGSINYGYTF
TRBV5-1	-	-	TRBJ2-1	TGCGCCAGCAGTCCCCTTGTACGGGGAAATGAGCAGTTCTTC	CASSPLVRGNEQFF
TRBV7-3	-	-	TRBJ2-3	TGTGCCAGCAGCCCCCAAGTTGGGTCAGATACGCAGTATTTT	CASSPQVGSDTQYF
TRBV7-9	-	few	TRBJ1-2	TGTGCCAGCTCAGGGGACGGCTACACCTTC	CASSGDGYTF
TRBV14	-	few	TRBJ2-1	TGTGCCAGCAGCCAAGATAGGCAGGGCCGGTACTTC	CASSQDRQGRYF
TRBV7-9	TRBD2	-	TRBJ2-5	TGTGCCAGCAGCTTCCACAAGCGGGACCCAGAGACCCAGTACTTC	CASSFHKRDPETQYF
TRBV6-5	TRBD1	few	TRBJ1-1	TGTGCCAGCAGTTCCTGGCAGGGGGCCAGTCCCCTGGCGGCTTTCTTT	CASSSWQGASPLAAFF
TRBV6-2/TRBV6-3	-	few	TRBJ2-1	TGTGCCAGCAGTTACTCGGACAATCTCAATGAGCAGTTCTTC	CASSYSDNLNEQFF
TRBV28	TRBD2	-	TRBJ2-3	TGTGCCAGCAGTTCATGGGGGTCTAGCGGGGAGACGAGCGCAGATACGCAGTATTTT	CASSSWGSSGETSADTQYF
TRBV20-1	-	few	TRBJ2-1	TGCAGTGCTATTCGAATGGAGAGCTCCTACAATGAGCAGTTCTTC	CSAIRMESSYNEQFF
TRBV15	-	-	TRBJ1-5	TGTGCCACCAGCAGAGACAGGTTATCGGCGGGTCAGCCCCAGCATTTT	CATSRDRLSAGQPQHF
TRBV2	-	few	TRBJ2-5	TGTGCCAGCAGTTACAGCTTTGGGGAGACCCAGTACTTC	CASSYSFGETQYF
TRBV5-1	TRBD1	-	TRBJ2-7	TGCGCCAGCAGCACCGGGACAGGGACCAACGAGCAGTACTTC	CASSTGTGTNEQYF
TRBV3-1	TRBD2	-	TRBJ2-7	TGTGCCAGCAGCCTCGTCCCGGGACTAGAGAGGGTCGAGCAGTACTTC	CASSLVPGLERVEQYF
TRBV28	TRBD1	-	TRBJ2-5	TGTGCCAGCAGTTTCTCACAGGGGGGTGGAGAGACCCAGTACTTC	CASSFSQGGGETQYF
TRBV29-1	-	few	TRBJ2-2	TGCAGCGGTTTAGGGGGAACCGGGGAGCTGTTTTTT	CSGLGGTGELFF
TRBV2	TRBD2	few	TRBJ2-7	TGTGCCAGCAGTCCTAGACTAGCGGCGGGATACGAGCAGTACTTC	CASSPRLAAGYEQYF
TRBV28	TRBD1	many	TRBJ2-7	TGTGCCAGTCATCCGGGACAGCGTCTCTATCAGCAGTACTTC	CASHPGQRLYQQYF
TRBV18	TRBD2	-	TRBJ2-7	TGTGCCAGCTCATACCCTACTAGCGGGAGTTACGAGCAGTACTTC	CASSYPTSGSYEQYF
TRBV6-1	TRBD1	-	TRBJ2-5	TGTGCCAGCAGAACTTCTCAGGGGGCAGGGGAGACCCAGTACTTC	CASRTSQGAGETQYF
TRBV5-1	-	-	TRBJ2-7	TGCGCCAGCAGCTTGGAGTCCCGGGACACCTCCTACGAGCAGTACTTC	CASSLESRDTSYEQYF